This paragraph covers one T cell receptor beta chain sequence. The target antigen is unknown. The assay was immunoSEQ multiplex PCR, and TCRdb's table has in-frame clones only and misses some. The sample carries under 45,000 clones, approximately 80% recorded once. Deletions cut 6 bases from V and 0 bases from J, with 9 bases between. Germline V gene lookup returns CDR1 LNHDA and CDR2 SQIVND (reference sequence). The CDR3 has 14 residues. The sample is drawn from a study of immune evolution from preneoplasia to lung adenocarcinoma. Study overall: HLA loss of heterozygosity: over 5.5% AIS, about 15% MIA, around 33% ADC, none AAH. Notes on the study in general: From normal lung to invasive adenocarcinoma, top clone frequencies appeared to decrease. Compared with EGFR-mutant or double wild-type lesions, KRAS-mutant nodules were more clonal. Later-stage lesions appeared to have more T cells, more diversity, less clonality.

This clonotype originated in a person aged 55 to 75 with lung adenocarcinoma. Material for sequencing was FFPE invasive lung adenocarcinoma tissue. The chain recombines TRBV19 with TRBJ1-3; D ambiguous. CDR3 DNA: TGTGCCAGTAGCGGGTTCCTCTCTGGAAACACCATATATTTT. Residues: CASSGFLSGNTIYF.